The 17 T cell receptor beta chains listed next were all sequenced from one sample in a study of PD-1 blockade in classical Hodgkin lymphoma. The table came from immunoSEQ multiplex PCR; TCRdb's copy has only in-frame clones and leaves some out. The table records 24,000 or so clones, around 80% of them present only once. With no exception, relapse followed autologous stem cell transplantation in all patients, and brentuximab vedotin exposure varied. Sequencing used peripheral blood mononuclear cells (PBMCs), obtained before the second cycle of nivolumab. The receptor set was obtained from a human donor with classical Hodgkin lymphoma.

The chain uses TRBV29-1 and TRBJ1-2; no clear D gene. V lost 4 bases, J lost 7 bases, and 13 bases lay in between. CDR3 size: 12 residues. CDR1 is SQVTM and CDR2 is ANQGSEA in the germline V gene. Here the CDR3 reads CSVVEGTIGYTF. In DNA form, the CDR3 reads TGCAGCGTTGTGGAGGGTACGATTGGCTACACCTTC.

The chain couples TRBV29-1 to TRBJ2-1, with a tentative D call TRBD2 (5 bases). V was shortened by 4 bases and J by 0 bases, with 10 bases between the two germline ends. Per the germline V gene, CDR1 is SQVTM and CDR2 is ANQGSEA. This CDR3 region has 14 residues. CDR3 amino acids: CSVGRASSYNEQFF. The CDR3 DNA reads TGCAGCGTTGGGCGGGCCAGCTCCTACAATGAGCAGTTCTTC.

In this sample, this clone is medium-sized. The sample carries other DNA sequences with the same CDR3. The chain combines TRBV19 with TRBJ1-5; the D is unclear. Deletions cut 3 bases from V and 0 bases from J, with 3 bases between. This CDR3 is 13 amino acids long. The germline V gene encodes CDR1 LNHDA and CDR2 SQIVND (reference sequence). The CDR3 sequence: CASSITSNQPQHF. CDR3 DNA sequence: TGTGCCAGTAGTATCACTAGCAATCAGCCCCAGCATTTT.

In its sample, this clone was seen once. The chain combines TRBV5-4 with TRBJ2-3; 14 positions agree with TRBD2. The length of the CDR3 is 16 residues. Germline CDR1 and CDR2: SGHNT and YYREEE (reference sequence). J gave up 3 bases and V 5 bases, and 5 bases lay outside the gene matches. The CDR3 DNA follows: TGTGCCAGCAGTCGGACTAGCGGGAGGTCGACAGATACGCAGTATTTT. It yields the protein CASSRTSGRSTDTQYF.

The rearrangement links TRBV4-1 to TRBJ2-1, with D tentatively TRBD1 (5 bases). Germline V gene lookup returns CDR1 MGHRA and CDR2 YSYEKL. Deletions cut 0 bases from V and 7 bases from J, with 13 bases between. The CDR3 extends over 15 amino acids. CDR3 in amino acids: CASSQDPGLYNEQFF. CDR3 in DNA: TGCGCCAGCAGCCAAGATCCAGGGCTGTATAATGAGCAGTTCTTC.

This clone was observed a single time. The genes are TRBV9 and TRBJ2-5; no definite D call. V lost 3 bases and J lost 2, with 8 bases in between. This CDR3 contains 13 residues. Germline loops: CDR1 SGDLS, CDR2 YYNGEE. The CDR3 sequence: CASSELVQETQYF. CDR3 in DNA: TGTGCCAGCAGCGAGCTAGTTCAAGAGACCCAGTACTTC.

The chain employs TRBV5-4 and TRBJ1-2; possibly TRBD1 for D (5 bases). V lost 6 bases and J 4 bases, leaving 13 bases between the germline ends. This CDR3 has 13 amino acids. In germline, CDR1 is SGHNT, CDR2 YYREEE (reference sequence). In DNA, the CDR3 is TGTGCCAGCAAGGGGAGGGCGAGCTATGGCTACACCTTC. This encodes CASKGRASYGYTF.

By proportion, this clone is medium-sized (0.01 to 0.1%). Other DNA sequences in the sample encode the same CDR3. V is TRBV9 and J is TRBJ2-4; 7 bases line up with TRBD2. The CDR3 sequence is 18 residues long. Losses at the gene ends were 4 bases for V and 0 bases for J; bases not matched to a gene: 13. CDR1 SGDLS and CDR2 YYNGEE come from the germline V gene. CDR3 residues: CASSPPGGSGPAKNIQYF. CDR3 DNA sequence: TGTGCCAGCAGCCCACCGGGAGGTAGCGGGCCAGCCAAAAACATTCAGTACTTC.

The chain has TRBV4-3 and TRBJ2-5, with 10 bases aligning to TRBD2. The CDR3 sequence is 16 residues long. CDR1 and CDR2 from the germline V gene are LGHNA and YSLEER. V trimming: 0 bases; J trimming: 4 bases; junction bases outside the gene matches: 5. The CDR3 DNA follows: TGCGCCAGCAGCCAAGATCTAGCGGGAGCTGTAGAGACCCAGTACTTC. Translated: CASSQDLAGAVETQYF.

The chain is built from TRBV28 and TRBJ1-2; 7 bases agree with TRBD1. This CDR3 region has 15 residues. The germline V gene has CDR1 MDHEN and CDR2 SYDVKM. V was pared by 6 bases and J by 8 bases, with 15 bases of the junction left unmatched. The CDR3 is CASSPPTGRKLGYTF. The CDR3 region has the DNA TGTGCCAGCAGCCCCCCGACAGGGAGGAAACTAGGCTACACCTTC.

V and J are TRBV4-1 and TRBJ1-5, with 10 bases that match TRBD1. The CDR3 runs 16 residues. The germline V gene has CDR1 MGHRA and CDR2 YSYEKL. The V segment lost 5 bases and the J segment 5 bases; nucleotides outside the gene matches: 9. The CDR3 bases are TGCGCCAGCAGCGGACAGGGGGGGACAGCTCATCAGCCCCAGCATTTT. It specifies CASSGQGGTAHQPQHF.

The chain has TRBV9 and TRBJ1-1; tentatively, D is TRBD1 (5 bases). The CDR3 has 15 amino acids. V lost 0 bases and J lost 5, with 14 bases in between. Germline CDR1 reads SGDLS; CDR2 reads YYNGEE. The CDR3: CASSVGPFRGTEAFF. As DNA, the CDR3 is TGTGCCAGCAGCGTAGGACCGTTTCGGGGGACTGAAGCTTTCTTT.

This sequence joins TRBV27 and TRBJ1-3; D may be TRBD1 (5 bases). The CDR3 contains 13 residues. The germline V gene has CDR1 MNHEY and CDR2 SMNVEV (reference sequence). V shed 6 bases and J shed 3 bases, with 9 bases lying between them. CDR3 protein: CASRAGYGNTIYF. CDR3 bases: TGTGCCAGCAGGGCAGGGTATGGAAACACCATATATTTT.

CDR3 sequence (DNA): TGTGCCAGCAGCTTTCTGGGTGGCAATCAGCCCCAGCATTTT. Amino acids: CASSFLGGNQPQHF. The chain links TRBV5-6 to TRBJ1-5, with unresolved D. V lost 2 bases and J lost 2, with 8 bases in between. The CDR3 is 14 residues long. The V gene's germline CDR1 is SGHDT and CDR2 YYEEEE.

This clone occurred a few times. The chain combines TRBV27 with TRBJ2-1; tentatively, D is TRBD2 (6 bases). The germline V and J ends were trimmed by 3 bases and 5 bases, with 14 bases remaining between them. The V gene's germline CDR1 is MNHEY and CDR2 SMNVEV (reference sequence). The CDR3 extends over 15 amino acids. CDR3 DNA sequence: TGTGCCAGCAGTTTGATGTATGGAGGGAACAATGAGCAGTTCTTC. The encoded protein is CASSLMYGGNNEQFF.

V usage is TRBV5-8 and J usage is TRBJ1-2, with 11 bases that match TRBD1. V was clipped by 3 bases and J by 1 base; unmatched bases: 5. CDR3 length: 16 amino acids. Looked up from germline, CDR1 is SGHTS and CDR2 is YDEGEE. The CDR3 coding sequence is TGTGCCAGCAGCTCGGACAGGGGGCCTAATAACTATGGCTACACCTTC. This encodes CASSSDRGPNNYGYTF.

This sequence joins TRBV11-2 and TRBJ2-4; 8 bases map to TRBD1. The CDR3 covers 15 residues. The V segment lost 1 base and the J segment 15 bases; nucleotides outside the gene matches: 14. Per the germline V gene, CDR1 is SGHAT and CDR2 is FQNNGV. The CDR3 sequence is CASSLVGGQGASLYF. CDR3 bases: TGTGCCAGCAGCTTAGTGGGAGGTCAGGGGGCGAGCCTGTACTTC.